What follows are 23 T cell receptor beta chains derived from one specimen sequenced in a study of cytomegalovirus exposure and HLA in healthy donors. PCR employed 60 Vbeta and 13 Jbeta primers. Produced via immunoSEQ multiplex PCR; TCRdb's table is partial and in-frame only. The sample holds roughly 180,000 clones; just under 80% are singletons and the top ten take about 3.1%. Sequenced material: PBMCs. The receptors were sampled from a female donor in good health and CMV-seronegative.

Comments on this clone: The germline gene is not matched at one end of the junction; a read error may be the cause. CDR3 residues: CSSSSQGWEQYF. CDR3 bases: TGTTCCAGCAGCTCGCAGGGGTGGGAGCAGTACTTC. This chain joins TRBV7-9 and TRBJ2-7, with D possibly being TRBD1 (6 bases). The germline V gene encodes CDR1 SEHNR and CDR2 FQNEAQ (reference sequence). This CDR3 has 12 residues.

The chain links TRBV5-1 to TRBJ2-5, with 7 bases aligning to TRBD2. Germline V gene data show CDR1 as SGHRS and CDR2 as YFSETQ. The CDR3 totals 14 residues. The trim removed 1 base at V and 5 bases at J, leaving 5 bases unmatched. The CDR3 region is CASSLWDYGETQYF. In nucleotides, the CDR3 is TGCGCCAGCAGCTTGTGGGACTACGGGGAGACCCAGTACTTC.

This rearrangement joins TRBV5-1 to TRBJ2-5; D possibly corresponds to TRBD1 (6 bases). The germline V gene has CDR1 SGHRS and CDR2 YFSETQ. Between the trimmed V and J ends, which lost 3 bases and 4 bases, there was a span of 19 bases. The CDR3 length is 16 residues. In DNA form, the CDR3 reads TGCGCCAGCAGCTGGGGGCCGACAGTTGGGGGAGAGACCCAGTACTTC. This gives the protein CASSWGPTVGGETQYF. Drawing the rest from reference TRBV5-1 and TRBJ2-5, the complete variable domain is KAGVTQTPRYLIKTRGQQVTLSCSPISGHRSVSWYQQTPGQGLQFLFEYFSETQRNKGNFPGRFSGRQFSNSRSEMNVSTLELGDSALYLCASSWGPTVGGETQYFGPGTRLLVL.

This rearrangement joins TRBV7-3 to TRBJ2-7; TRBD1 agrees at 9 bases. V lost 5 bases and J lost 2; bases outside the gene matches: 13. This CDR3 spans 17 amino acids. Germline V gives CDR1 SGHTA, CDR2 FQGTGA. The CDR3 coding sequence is TGTGCCAGCAGCCTAGAAGCACTGGACAGGGGTACCTACGAGCAGTACTTC. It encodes CASSLEALDRGTYEQYF.

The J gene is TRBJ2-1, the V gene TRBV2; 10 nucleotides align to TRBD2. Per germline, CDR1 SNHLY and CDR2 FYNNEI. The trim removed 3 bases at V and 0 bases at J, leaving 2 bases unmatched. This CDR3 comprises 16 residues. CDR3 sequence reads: CASSERLAGSYNEQFF. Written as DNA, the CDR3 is TGTGCCAGCAGTGAGAGACTAGCGGGCTCCTACAATGAGCAGTTCTTC. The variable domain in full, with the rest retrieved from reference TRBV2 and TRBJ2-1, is EPEVTQTPSHQVTQMGQEVILRCVPISNHLYFYWYRQILGQKVEFLVSFYNNEISEKSEIFDDQFSVERPDGSNFTLKIRSTKLEDSAMYFCASSERLAGSYNEQFFGPGTRLTVL.

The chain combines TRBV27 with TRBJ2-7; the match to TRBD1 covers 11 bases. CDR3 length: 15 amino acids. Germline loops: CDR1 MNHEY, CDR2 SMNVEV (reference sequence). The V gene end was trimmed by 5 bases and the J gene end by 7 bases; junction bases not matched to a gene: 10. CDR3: CASSPNRDRGREQYF. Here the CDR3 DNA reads TGTGCCAGCAGTCCGAACCGGGACAGGGGGAGGGAGCAGTACTTC.

The CDR3 DNA reads TGTGCCAGCAGCCAAGATTGGGCTAGCGGGAGGGACCCCGAGCAGTACTTC. Encoded protein: CASSQDWASGRDPEQYF. The chain joins TRBV4-2 to TRBJ2-7, with 12 nucleotides matching TRBD2. Germline V gene sequence: CDR1 LGHNA, CDR2 YNFKEQ. Germline trimming cut 0 bases from V and 6 bases from J; bases unmatched to any gene: 9. The CDR3 totals 17 residues.

CDR3 residues: CASNPEQETQYF. The DNA for the CDR3 is TGTGCCAGCAACCCTGAGCAAGAGACCCAGTACTTC. The rearrangement joins TRBV7-9 to TRBJ2-5, with unresolved D. The V end lost 7 bases, the J end lost 2 bases, and 8 bases lay between the germline ends. The length of the CDR3 is 12 residues. Germline values: CDR1 SEHNR, CDR2 FQNEAQ (reference sequence).

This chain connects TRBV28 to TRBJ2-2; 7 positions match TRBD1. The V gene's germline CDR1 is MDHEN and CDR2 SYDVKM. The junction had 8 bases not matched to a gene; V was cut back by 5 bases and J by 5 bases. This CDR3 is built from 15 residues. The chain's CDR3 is CASSKRQGWTGELFF. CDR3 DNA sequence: TGTGCCAGCAGTAAGAGACAGGGATGGACCGGGGAGCTGTTTTTT.

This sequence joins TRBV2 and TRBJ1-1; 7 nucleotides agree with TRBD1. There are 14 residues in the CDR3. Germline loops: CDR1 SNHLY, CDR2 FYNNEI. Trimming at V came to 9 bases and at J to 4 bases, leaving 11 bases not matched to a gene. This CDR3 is CARDRVQESTEAFF. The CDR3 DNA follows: TGTGCCAGAGACAGGGTGCAGGAAAGCACTGAAGCTTTCTTT.

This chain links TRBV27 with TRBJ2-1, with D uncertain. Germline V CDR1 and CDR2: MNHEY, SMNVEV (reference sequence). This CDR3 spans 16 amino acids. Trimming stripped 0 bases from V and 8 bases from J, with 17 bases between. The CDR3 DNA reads TGTGCCAGCAGTTTATCGTGGGTGGAGTTTTTCTATGAGCAGTTCTTC. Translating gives CASSLSWVEFFYEQFF.

The CDR3 protein is CASSLQGDQPQHF. The CDR3 region has the DNA TGTGCCAGCAGTTTACAGGGTGATCAGCCCCAGCATTTT. The gene calls are TRBV27 and TRBJ1-5; the D gene is possibly TRBD1 (5 bases). Germline-derived CDR1 and CDR2 are MNHEY and SMNVEV (reference sequence). V lost 2 bases to trimming and J lost 5 bases, with 7 bases between them. The CDR3 totals 13 residues.

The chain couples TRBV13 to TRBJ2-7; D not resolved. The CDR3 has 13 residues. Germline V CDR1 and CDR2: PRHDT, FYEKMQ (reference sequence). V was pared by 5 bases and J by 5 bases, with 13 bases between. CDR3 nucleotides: TGTGCCAGCAGCCGAGACATCGGCCACGAGCAGTACTTC. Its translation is CASSRDIGHEQYF.

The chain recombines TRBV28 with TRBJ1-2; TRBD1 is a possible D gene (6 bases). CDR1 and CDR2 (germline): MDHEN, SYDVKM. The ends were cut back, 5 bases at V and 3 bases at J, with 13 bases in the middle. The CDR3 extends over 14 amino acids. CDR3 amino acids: CASSHRQVHYGYTF. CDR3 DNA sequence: TGTGCCAGCAGTCATCGACAGGTTCACTATGGCTACACCTTC.

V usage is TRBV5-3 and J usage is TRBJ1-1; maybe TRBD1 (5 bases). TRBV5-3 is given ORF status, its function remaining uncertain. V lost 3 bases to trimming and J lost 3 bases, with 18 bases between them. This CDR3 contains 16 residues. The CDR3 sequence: CARSSGLLARDTEAFF. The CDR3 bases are TGTGCCAGAAGCTCGGGACTCCTCGCAAGGGACACTGAAGCTTTCTTT.

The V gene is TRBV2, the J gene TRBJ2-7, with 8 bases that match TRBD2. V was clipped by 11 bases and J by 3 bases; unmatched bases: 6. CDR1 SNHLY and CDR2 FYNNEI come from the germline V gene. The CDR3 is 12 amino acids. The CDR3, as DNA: TGTGCCGGCCAGCGGGGGAGCTACGAGCAGTACTTC. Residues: CAGQRGSYEQYF.

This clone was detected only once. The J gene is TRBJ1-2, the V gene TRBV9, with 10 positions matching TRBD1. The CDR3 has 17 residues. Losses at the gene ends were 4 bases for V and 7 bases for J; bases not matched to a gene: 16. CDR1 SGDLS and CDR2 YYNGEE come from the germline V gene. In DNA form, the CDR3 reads TGTGCCAGCAGCACTCCCGGGACAGGGGAAACCTTGATTGGCTACACCTTC. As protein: CASSTPGTGETLIGYTF. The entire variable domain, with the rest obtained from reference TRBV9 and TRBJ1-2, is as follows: DSGVTQTPKHLITATGQRVTLRCSPRSGDLSVYWYQQSLDQGLQFLIQYYNGEERAKGNILERFSAQQFPDLHSELNLSSLELGDSALYFCASSTPGTGETLIGYTFGSGTRLTVV.

CDR3 sequence: CASSLLAGGPREQFF. In DNA, the CDR3 is TGTGCCAGCAGCTTACTAGCGGGGGGTCCTCGCGAGCAGTTCTTC. The gene calls are TRBV5-6 and TRBJ2-1; 12 bases are a match to TRBD2. Per the germline V gene, CDR1 is SGHDT and CDR2 is YYEEEE. CDR3 length: 15 residues. Losses at the gene ends were 2 bases for V and 10 bases for J; bases not matched to a gene: 7.

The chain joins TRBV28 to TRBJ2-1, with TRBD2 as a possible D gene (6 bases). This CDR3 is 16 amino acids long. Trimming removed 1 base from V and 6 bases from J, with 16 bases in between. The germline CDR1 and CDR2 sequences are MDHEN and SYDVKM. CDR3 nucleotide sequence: TGTGCCAGCAGTTTATCCGGCGGCGGGAAGGTCAATGAGCAGTTCTTC. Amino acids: CASSLSGGGKVNEQFF.

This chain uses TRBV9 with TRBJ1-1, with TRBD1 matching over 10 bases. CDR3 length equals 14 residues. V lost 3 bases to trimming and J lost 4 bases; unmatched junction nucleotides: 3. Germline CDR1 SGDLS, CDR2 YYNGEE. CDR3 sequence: CASSETGGGTEAFF. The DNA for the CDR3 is TGTGCCAGCAGCGAGACAGGGGGCGGCACTGAAGCTTTCTTT. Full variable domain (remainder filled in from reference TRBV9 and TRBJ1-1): DSGVTQTPKHLITATGQRVTLRCSPRSGDLSVYWYQQSLDQGLQFLIQYYNGEERAKGNILERFSAQQFPDLHSELNLSSLELGDSALYFCASSETGGGTEAFFGQGTRLTVV.

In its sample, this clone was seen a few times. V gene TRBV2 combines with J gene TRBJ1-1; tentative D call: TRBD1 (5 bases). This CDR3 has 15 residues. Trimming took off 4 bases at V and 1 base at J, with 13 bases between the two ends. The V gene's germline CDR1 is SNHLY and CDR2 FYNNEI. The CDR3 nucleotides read TGTGCCAGCAGTGGGGGGGGGAGCGCGAACACTGAAGCTTTCTTT. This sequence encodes CASSGGGSANTEAFF.

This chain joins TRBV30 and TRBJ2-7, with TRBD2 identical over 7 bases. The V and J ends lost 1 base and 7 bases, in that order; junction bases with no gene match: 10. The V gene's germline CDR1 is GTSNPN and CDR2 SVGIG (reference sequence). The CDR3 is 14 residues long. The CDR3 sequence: CAWSGGGALGEQYF. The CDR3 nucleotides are TGTGCCTGGAGTGGGGGAGGGGCGCTGGGGGAGCAGTACTTC. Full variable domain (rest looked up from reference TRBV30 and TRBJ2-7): SQTIHQWPATLVQPVGSPLSLECTVEGTSNPNLYWYRQAAGRGLQLLFYSVGIGQISSEVPQNLSASRPQDRQFILSSKKLLLSDSGFYLCAWSGGGALGEQYFGPGTRLTVT.

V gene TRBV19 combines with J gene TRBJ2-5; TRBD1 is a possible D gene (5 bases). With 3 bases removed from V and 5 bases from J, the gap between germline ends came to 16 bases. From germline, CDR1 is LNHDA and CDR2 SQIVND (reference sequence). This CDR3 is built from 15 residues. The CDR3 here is CASSMGPQNRETQYF. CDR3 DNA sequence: TGTGCCAGTAGTATGGGGCCCCAGAACAGGGAGACCCAGTACTTC.